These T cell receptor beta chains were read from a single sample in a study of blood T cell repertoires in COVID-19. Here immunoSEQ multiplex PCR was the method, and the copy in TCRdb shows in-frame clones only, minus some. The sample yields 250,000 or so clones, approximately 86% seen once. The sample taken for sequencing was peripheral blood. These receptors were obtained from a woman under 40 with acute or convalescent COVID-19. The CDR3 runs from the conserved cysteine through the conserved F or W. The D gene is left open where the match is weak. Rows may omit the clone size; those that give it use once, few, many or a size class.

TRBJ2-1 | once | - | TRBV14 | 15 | CASSQEVQTYNEQFF | TGTGCCAGCAGCCAAGAAGTACAGACCTACAATGAGCAGTTCTTC
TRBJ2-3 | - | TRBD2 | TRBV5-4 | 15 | CASSLVSGSADTQYF | TGTGCCAGCAGCTTGGTTAGCGGGAGCGCAGATACGCAGTATTTT
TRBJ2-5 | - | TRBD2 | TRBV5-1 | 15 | CASSLGTSGVSTQYF | TGCGCCAGCAGCCTAGGGACTAGCGGCGTATCGACCCAGTACTTC
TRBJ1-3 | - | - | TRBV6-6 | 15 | CASSYPHGGGNTIYF | TGTGCCAGCAGTTATCCCCACGGGGGTGGAAACACCATATATTTT
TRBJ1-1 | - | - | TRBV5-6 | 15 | CASSDGITGNTEAFF | TGTGCCAGCAGCGACGGAATTACAGGGAACACTGAAGCTTTCTTT
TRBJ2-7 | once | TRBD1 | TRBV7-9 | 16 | CASSPRGQGVPGEQYF | TGTGCCAGCAGTCCCAGAGGACAGGGTGTTCCGGGCGAGCAGTACTTC
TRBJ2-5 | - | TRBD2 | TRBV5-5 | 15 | CASSLLGGSQETQYF | TGTGCCAGCAGCCTCCTGGGGGGGTCCCAAGAGACCCAGTACTTC
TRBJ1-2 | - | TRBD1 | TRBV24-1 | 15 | CATSEPGTDFYGYTF | TGTGCCACCAGTGAGCCCGGGACAGATTTCTATGGCTACACCTTC
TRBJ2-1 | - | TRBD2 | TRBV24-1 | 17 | CATSDRRTSGKYNEQFF | TGTGCCACCAGTGACCGCCGGACTAGCGGGAAGTACAATGAGCAGTTCTTC
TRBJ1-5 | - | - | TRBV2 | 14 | CASRGGLPAQPQHF | TGTGCCAGCAGGGGAGGGTTGCCTGCCCAGCCCCAGCATTTT
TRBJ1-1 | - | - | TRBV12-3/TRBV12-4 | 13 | CASSRHMNTEAFF | TGTGCCAGCAGCAGACACATGAACACTGAAGCTTTCTTT
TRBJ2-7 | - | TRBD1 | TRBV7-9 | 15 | CASSTTTGFPYEQYF | TGTGCCAGCAGCACTACGACAGGGTTCCCCTACGAGCAGTACTTC
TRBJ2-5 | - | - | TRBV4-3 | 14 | CASSPGVLGETQYF | TGCGCCAGCAGCCCAGGGGTTTTAGGCGAGACCCAGTACTTC
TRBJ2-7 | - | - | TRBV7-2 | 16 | CASSLAGVSSYYEQYF | TGTGCCAGCAGCTTAGCGGGTGTTAGCTCCTACTACGAGCAGTACTTC
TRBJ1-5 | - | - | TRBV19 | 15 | CASSMWQNSNQPQHF | TGTGCCAGTAGTATGTGGCAGAATAGCAATCAGCCCCAGCATTTT
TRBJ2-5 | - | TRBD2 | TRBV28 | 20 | CASSLSGLAGVPPPRETQYF | TGTGCCAGCAGTTTATCTGGCCTAGCGGGAGTCCCCCCACCCCGGGAGACCCAGTACTTC
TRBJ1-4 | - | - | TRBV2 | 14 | CASMRVTTNEKLFF | TGTGCCAGCATGCGGGTTACCACTAATGAAAAACTGTTTTTT
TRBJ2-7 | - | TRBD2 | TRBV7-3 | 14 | CASSLLAGVGEQYF | TGTGCCAGCAGCTTATTGGCGGGAGTCGGCGAGCAGTACTTC
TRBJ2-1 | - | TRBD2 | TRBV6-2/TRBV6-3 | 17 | CASSYSRFSGSYNEQFF | TGTGCCAGCAGTTACTCGCGCTTCAGCGGGAGCTACAATGAGCAGTTCTTC
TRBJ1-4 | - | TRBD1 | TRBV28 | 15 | CASSYNRGRAEKLFF | TGTGCCAGCAGTTACAACAGGGGACGGGCGGAAAAACTGTTTTTT
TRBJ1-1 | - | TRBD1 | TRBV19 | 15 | CASTDRGGVNTEAFF | TGTGCCAGCACGGACAGGGGGGGAGTGAACACTGAAGCTTTCTTT
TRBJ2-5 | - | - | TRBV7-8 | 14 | CASSLVSGQETQYF | TGTGCCAGCAGCTTAGTTAGCGGCCAAGAGACCCAGTACTTC
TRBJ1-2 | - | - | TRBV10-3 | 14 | CAISESGRTGGYTF | TGTGCCATCAGTGAGTCGGGCAGAACTGGGGGCTACACCTTC
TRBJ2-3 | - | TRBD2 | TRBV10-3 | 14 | CAITRTSGLDTQYF | TGTGCCATCACCCGGACTAGCGGTCTCGATACGCAGTATTTT
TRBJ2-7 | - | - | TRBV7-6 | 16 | CASSLGTGRTSYEQYF | TGTGCCAGCAGTCTGGGGACTGGACGGACCTCCTACGAGCAGTACTTC
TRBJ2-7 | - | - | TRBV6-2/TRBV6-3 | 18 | CASSYSFEEAKAHYEQYF | TGTGCCAGCAGTTACTCGTTTGAGGAGGCCAAAGCGCACTACGAGCAGTACTTC
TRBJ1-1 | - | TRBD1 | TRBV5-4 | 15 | CASGRQGVANTEAFF | TGTGCCAGCGGACGACAGGGGGTTGCAAACACTGAAGCTTTCTTT
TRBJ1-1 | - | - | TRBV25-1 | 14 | CASSEITENTEAFF | TGTGCCAGCAGTGAGATTACAGAGAACACTGAAGCTTTCTTT
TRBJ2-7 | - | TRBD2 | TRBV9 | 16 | CASSATGLAGAYEQYF | TGTGCCAGCAGCGCAACAGGACTAGCGGGCGCCTACGAGCAGTACTTC
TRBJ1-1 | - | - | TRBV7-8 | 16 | CASSLVSVSRDTEAFF | TGTGCCAGCAGCTTAGTTTCCGTCTCCCGGGACACTGAAGCTTTCTTT
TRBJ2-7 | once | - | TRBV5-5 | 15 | CASSLDRATPYEQYF | TGTGCCAGCAGCTTGGACAGGGCCACCCCCTACGAGCAGTACTTC
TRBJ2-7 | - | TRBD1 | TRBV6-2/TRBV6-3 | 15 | CASSYLGQGAYEQYF | TGTGCCAGCAGTTATCTCGGACAGGGGGCCTACGAGCAGTACTTC
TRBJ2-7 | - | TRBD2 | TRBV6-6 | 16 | CASSGTGTSGRYEQYF | TGTGCCAGCAGTGGGACCGGGACTAGCGGGAGATACGAGCAGTACTTC
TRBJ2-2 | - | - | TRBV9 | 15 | CASRPHRMNTGELFF | TGTGCCAGCAGACCCCACAGGATGAACACCGGGGAGCTGTTTTTT
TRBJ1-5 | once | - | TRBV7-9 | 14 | CASSLVGRGQPQHF | TGTGCCAGCAGCTTGGTAGGGCGGGGACAGCCCCAGCATTTT
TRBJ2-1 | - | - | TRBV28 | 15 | CASTLGGATMNEQFF | TGTGCCAGCACCTTGGGCGGGGCGACTATGAATGAGCAGTTCTTC
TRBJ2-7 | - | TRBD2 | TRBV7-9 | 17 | CASRSLLLAGEAYEQYF | TGTGCCAGCAGGAGCTTGCTTCTAGCGGGAGAGGCTTACGAGCAGTACTTC
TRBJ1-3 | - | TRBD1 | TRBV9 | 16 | CASSAGGTGVGNTIYF | TGTGCCAGCAGCGCAGGAGGGACAGGGGTCGGAAACACCATATATTTT
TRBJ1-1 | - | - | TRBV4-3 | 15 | CASSQDRRGYTEAFF | TGCGCCAGCAGCCAAGATCGTCGGGGTTACACTGAAGCTTTCTTT
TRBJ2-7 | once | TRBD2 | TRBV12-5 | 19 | CASGLVVGTSYEGGYEQYF | TGTGCTAGTGGTTTGGTAGTTGGGACTAGTTACGAGGGCGGCTACGAGCAGTACTTC
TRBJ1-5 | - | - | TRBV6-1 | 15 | CASSEVAGFEQPQHF | TGTGCCAGCAGTGAAGTGGCAGGGTTCGAACAGCCCCAGCATTTT
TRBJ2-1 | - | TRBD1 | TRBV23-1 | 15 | CASSHWDRGDNEQFF | TGCGCCAGCAGTCATTGGGACAGGGGAGACAATGAGCAGTTCTTC